Described below is a single T cell receptor (beta chain) sequence and its context. The CDR3 totals 18 residues. V was clipped by 5 bases and J by 7 bases, with 27 bases between them. Germline-derived CDR1 and CDR2 are WSHSY and SAAADI. Those with chemo-refractory metastatic non-small-cell lung cancer were treated with focal radiation combined with CTLA-4 blockade using ipilimumab. This sample was included in a study of radiotherapy plus CTLA-4 blockade in lung cancer. Data came from immunoSEQ multiplex PCR; TCRdb stores just in-frame clones and leaves some out. This table holds fewer than 100,000 clones, approximately 84% found once.

This chain uses TRBV10-2 with TRBJ1-5; D is ambiguous. Specimen: peripheral blood, collected from a patient treated with radiotherapy plus ipilimumab. The TCR originated in a human donor with non-small cell lung cancer who had stable disease on radiotherapy plus ipilimumab. The CDR3 DNA reads as TGCGCCAGCAGTAATCGGCTTCTGATTGATTTGGACGGGCAGCCCCAGCATTTT. This sequence encodes CASSNRLLIDLDGQPQHF.